Described below is a single T cell receptor beta chain sequence and its context. Original processing notes: Quantification of nucleated cells was approximated via reference gene primer amplification. Using immunoSEQ multiplex PCR, the repertoire was profiled, and TCRdb retains in-frame clones only, with some absent. Clone size and the V and J calls come from that table; the DNA yielded D and trimming. The data contain approximately 180,000 clones, roughly three quarters of them singletons. These data are taken from a study of blood T cell repertoires in COVID-19. Background on the study: There were acute and convalescent COVID-19 samples, and they came from the United States, Italy and Spain.

The CDR3 has 13 amino acids. V dropped 3 bases and J dropped 4 bases, with 9 bases sitting between them. Sequenced material: PBMCs or T cells enriched from blood (not recorded which). This clonotype was sampled from a woman in her 50s with acute COVID-19. This chain uses TRBV12-3 or TRBV12-4 with TRBJ2-5, with unresolved D. CDR3 nucleotide sequence: TGTGCCAGCAGTTTGGAGCTAGGAGAGACCCAGTACTTC. This sequence encodes CASSLELGETQYF.